These T cell receptor beta chains were read from a single sample in a study of control samples from healthy donors and cancer patients. TCRdb keeps only in-frame clones here, not all; method: immunoSEQ multiplex PCR. The sample yields some 97,000 clones, roughly 87% seen once. Sequenced input: blood. The receptors stem from a woman aged 45-59 years in good health. Each CDR3 is given with its conserved first and last residue. Each record gives: D gene, J gene, clone size, V gene, CDR3 DNA, CDR3 protein. A D gene is named only where the DNA matches it firmly. Size is omitted from some rows. Given values are once, few, many or a class for expanded clones.

.,TRBJ2-7,.,TRBV4-2,TGTGCCAGCAGCCAAGGGGGGGACGAGCAGTACTTC,CASSQGGDEQYF
.,TRBJ2-3,.,TRBV3-1/TRBV3-2,TGTGCCAGCAGCCAAGGTCCCGGATCAGATACGCAGTATTTT,CASSQGPGSDTQYF
.,TRBJ2-1,.,TRBV3-1/TRBV3-2,TGTGCCAGCAGTCGGGACCCTAGCTCCTACAATGAGCAGTTCTTC,CASSRDPSSYNEQFF
TRBD2,TRBJ2-5,.,TRBV11-3,TGTGCCAGCAGCTCGGGAGCGGGAGGAGAGACCCAGTACTTC,CASSSGAGGETQYF
TRBD2,TRBJ2-3,.,TRBV6-2/TRBV6-3,TGTGCCAGCAGCCTGCCATCGCGGGGGACTAGCCTGGAAGAGGGCACAGATACGCAGTATTTT,CASSLPSRGTSLEEGTDTQYF
.,TRBJ1-3,.,TRBV29-1,TGCAGCGCCATGGGTTCTGGAAACACCATATATTTT,CSAMGSGNTIYF
.,TRBJ2-6,.,TRBV27,TGTGCCAGCAGCCCCGCCCTCTCTGGGGCCAACGTCCTGACTTTC,CASSPALSGANVLTF
TRBD1,TRBJ2-3,.,TRBV19,TGTGCCAGTAGTATAGTCTTTACAGGGGGCCCAGATACGCAGTATTTT,CASSIVFTGGPDTQYF
TRBD1,TRBJ2-1,.,TRBV7-8,TGTGCCAGCAGCTTAGCGGGCAGGGGGCAATACGGGTCCTACAATGAGCAGTTCTTC,CASSLAGRGQYGSYNEQFF
.,TRBJ1-6,.,TRBV7-8,TGTGCCAGCAGCTTAATAGGTTCACCCCTCCACTTT,CASSLIGSPLHF
.,TRBJ2-6,.,TRBV14,TGTGCCAGCAGTCAACAGGGATCCCCTGGGGCCAACGTCCTGACTTTC,CASSQQGSPGANVLTF
.,TRBJ1-2,.,TRBV4-3,TGCGCCAGCAGCCAAGATAGGGGGGGAAAGGGTAACTATGGCTACACCTTC,CASSQDRGGKGNYGYTF
.,TRBJ1-4,.,TRBV9,TGTGCCAGCAGCGTAGGCGGGAGGGGACGAAATGAAAAACTGTTTTTT,CASSVGGRGRNEKLFF
.,TRBJ1-5,.,TRBV19,TGTGCCAGGACCTCTTGTGCGCCCCAGCATTTT,CARTSCAPQHF
TRBD1,TRBJ1-1,.,TRBV7-9,TGTGCCAGCAGCGAACGACAGGGTGGTAAGAACACTGAAGCTTTCTTT,CASSERQGGKNTEAFF
.,TRBJ2-5,.,TRBV7-7,TGTGCCAGCAGCTTAGGGTTAGCGTGGGGGGAGACCCAGTACTTC,CASSLGLAWGETQYF
.,TRBJ2-1,few,TRBV18,TGTGCCAGCTCACCACAGGCCTCTCCCTACAATGAGCAGTTCTTC,CASSPQASPYNEQFF
.,TRBJ2-3,.,TRBV5-1,TGCGCCAGCAGTCGGAACGCCGGGAACCCCAGTGATACGCAGTATTTT,CASSRNAGNPSDTQYF
TRBD2,TRBJ2-1,.,TRBV6-1,TGTGCCAGCAGTGAAGGGCTGGAAGCGGGGAGACTTCACAATCTGCAGTTCTTC,CASSEGLEAGRLHNLQFF
TRBD2,TRBJ2-3,.,TRBV4-1,TGCGCCAGCAGCCCGATGACTAGCGGGAGGGCCGGTACGCAGTATTTT,CASSPMTSGRAGTQYF
.,TRBJ1-5,.,TRBV5-8,TGTGCCAGCAGCTTGTATGGGGTGGGGGTTTGGAATCAGCCCCAGCATTTT,CASSLYGVGVWNQPQHF
TRBD2,TRBJ2-1,.,TRBV30,TGTGCCTGGAGTGGGGCCCGAGGGGGTAGCGGGACATGGTACAATGAGCAGTTCTTC,CAWSGARGGSGTWYNEQFF
.,TRBJ2-1,.,TRBV19,TGTGCCAGTAGTATTCAGGGGAAATCCCCCTACAATGAGCAGTTCTTC,CASSIQGKSPYNEQFF
.,TRBJ1-5,.,TRBV7-2,TGTGCCAGCAGCCCACAGGTTAGCAATCAGCCCCAGCATTTT,CASSPQVSNQPQHF
.,TRBJ2-3,.,TRBV7-9,TGTGCCAGCAGCTTAGCTGATCCAGGGGCAAACACAGATACGCAGTATTTT,CASSLADPGANTDTQYF
.,TRBJ2-1,.,TRBV24-1,TGTGCCACCAGTGATTTCGAGGTTTACAATGAGCAGTTCTTC,CATSDFEVYNEQFF
.,TRBJ1-2,.,TRBV23-1,TGCGCCAGCAGACTTTTCGGGGTGAGGGTGAAAGGCTACACCTTC,CASRLFGVRVKGYTF
.,TRBJ2-7,.,TRBV6-5,TGTGCCAGCAGTTACTCCGAGTCGTACGAGCAGTACTTC,CASSYSESYEQYF
.,TRBJ2-7,.,TRBV9,TGTGCCAGCAGCCCCCTGGCGGGGAAGCAGTACTTC,CASSPLAGKQYF
.,TRBJ2-4,.,TRBV6-5,TGTGCCAGCAGTTACTCGAATTTTCCCACTTCGAACATTCAGTACTTC,CASSYSNFPTSNIQYF
.,TRBJ2-3,.,TRBV6-2/TRBV6-3,TGTGCCAGCAGTTACCGCTCCTTGGGGCCTTCTTCTCGGGCAGATACGCAGTATTTT,CASSYRSLGPSSRADTQYF
.,TRBJ2-3,.,TRBV7-8,TGTGCCAGCAGCTTTGAGGGTTGGACAGATACGCAGTATTTT,CASSFEGWTDTQYF
.,TRBJ1-6,.,TRBV7-2,TGTGCCAGCAGCTTAGTCAGGGTCCGGAATTCACCCCTCCACTTT,CASSLVRVRNSPLHF
.,TRBJ1-2,.,TRBV30,TGTGCCTGGGGACTCTTGTCCCGACAGGGCTACACCTTC,CAWGLLSRQGYTF
.,TRBJ1-6,.,TRBV7-3,TGTGCCAGCAGCTCTGACAGCCTTCGCGGTTCACCCCTCCACTTT,CASSSDSLRGSPLHF
TRBD1,TRBJ1-2,.,TRBV4-1,TGCGCCAGCAGCCTCAGGACAGGGGAGAACTATGGCTACACCTTC,CASSLRTGENYGYTF
.,TRBJ1-2,.,TRBV7-9,TGTGCCAGCAGCCGTACAGGGACCTATCGCTACACCTTC,CASSRTGTYRYTF
.,TRBJ2-1,.,TRBV13,TGTGCCAGCAGCTTAGTTGGTGATTCCTACAATGAGCAGTTCTTC,CASSLVGDSYNEQFF
.,TRBJ1-2,.,TRBV6-5,TGTGCCAGCAGCCCCGTGGGGGTGGGAGGCTACACCTTC,CASSPVGVGGYTF
.,TRBJ1-2,.,TRBV5-6,TGTGCCAGCAGCTTGAGTAGGGACGGCTACACCTTC,CASSLSRDGYTF
.,TRBJ2-1,.,TRBV5-1,TGCGCCAGCGGTGAACGGGGGGCCCCCTACAATGAGCAGTTCTTC,CASGERGAPYNEQFF
TRBD2,TRBJ2-2,.,TRBV7-7,TGTGCCAGCAGCTCCGCCGCGGGAGCAGGAACCGGGGAGCTGTTTTTT,CASSSAAGAGTGELFF
TRBD1,TRBJ2-1,.,TRBV18,TGTGCCAGCTCACACAAGACAGGGGGCCCCTACAATGAGCAGTTCTTC,CASSHKTGGPYNEQFF
.,TRBJ1-6,once,TRBV3-1/TRBV3-2,TGTGCCAGCAGCCCGGGGTGGATTGGGCCCCTCCACTTT,CASSPGWIGPLHF
TRBD2,TRBJ2-1,.,TRBV18,TGTGCCAGCTCACCCCGGACTAGCGGGGGGGCCGCGTCCTACAATGAGCAGTTCTTC,CASSPRTSGGAASYNEQFF
.,TRBJ1-2,.,TRBV18,TGTGCCAGCTCACCACCAAACAAGGGCCGAACTAACTCCCCTCGTGGCTACACCTTC,CASSPPNKGRTNSPRGYTF
TRBD1,TRBJ2-1,.,TRBV7-6,TGTGCCAGCAGCTTAGGACAGGGGTCCAATGAGCAGTTCTTC,CASSLGQGSNEQFF
TRBD2,TRBJ2-1,.,TRBV9,TGTGCCAGCAGCGTGTTAAGCCGACTAGCGGGAGAAAATGAGCAGTTCTTC,CASSVLSRLAGENEQFF
.,TRBJ2-3,.,TRBV19,TGTGCCAGTGGACGACAGCAGTATTTT,CASGRQQYF
TRBD1,TRBJ1-3,.,TRBV5-1,TGCGCCAGCAGCGCATCACAGGGGGCCGGAGGAAACACCATATATTTT,CASSASQGAGGNTIYF
.,TRBJ2-3,.,TRBV5-1,TGCGCCAGCAGCCGGGACCATACAGATACGCAGTATTTT,CASSRDHTDTQYF
TRBD2,TRBJ2-3,.,TRBV5-1,TGCGCCAGCAGAGGACTAGCGGGGGGTAGCACAGATACGCAGTATTTT,CASRGLAGGSTDTQYF
.,TRBJ1-6,once,TRBV6-6,TGTGCCAGCAGTCGTTACTCTAGGGGACAAGGGAATTCACCCCTCCACTTT,CASSRYSRGQGNSPLHF